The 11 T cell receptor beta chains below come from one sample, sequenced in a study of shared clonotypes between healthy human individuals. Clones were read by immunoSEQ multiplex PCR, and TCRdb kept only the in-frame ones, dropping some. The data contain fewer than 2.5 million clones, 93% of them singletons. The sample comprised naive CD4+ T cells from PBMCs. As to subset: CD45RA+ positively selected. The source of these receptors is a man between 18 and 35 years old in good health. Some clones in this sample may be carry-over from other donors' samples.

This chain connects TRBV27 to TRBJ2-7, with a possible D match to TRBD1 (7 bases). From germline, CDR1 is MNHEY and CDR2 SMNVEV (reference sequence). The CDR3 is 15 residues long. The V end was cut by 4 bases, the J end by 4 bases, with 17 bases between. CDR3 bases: TGTGCCAGCAGTTCCCTCGGGCGGGGACAGTACGAGCAGTACTTC. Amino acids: CASSSLGRGQYEQYF.

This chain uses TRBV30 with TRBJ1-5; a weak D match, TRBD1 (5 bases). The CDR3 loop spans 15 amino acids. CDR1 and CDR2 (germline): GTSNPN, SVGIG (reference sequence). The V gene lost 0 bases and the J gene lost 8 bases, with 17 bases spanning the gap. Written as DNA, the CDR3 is TGTGCCTGGAGTGTATCAGCGGGGGGTAGTGAGCCCCAGCATTTT. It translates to CAWSVSAGGSEPQHF.

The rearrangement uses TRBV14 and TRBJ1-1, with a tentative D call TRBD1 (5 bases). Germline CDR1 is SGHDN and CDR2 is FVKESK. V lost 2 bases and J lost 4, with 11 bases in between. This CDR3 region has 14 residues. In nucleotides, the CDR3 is TGTGCCAGCAGCCAAAATTGGGGGAGCACTGAAGCTTTCTTT. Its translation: CASSQNWGSTEAFF.

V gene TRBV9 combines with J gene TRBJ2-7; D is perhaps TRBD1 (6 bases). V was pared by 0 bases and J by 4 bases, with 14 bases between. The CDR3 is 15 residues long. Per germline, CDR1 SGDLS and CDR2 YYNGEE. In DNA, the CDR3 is TGTGCCAGCAGCGTAGCTCCAGGGGTCCAATACGAGCAGTACTTC. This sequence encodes CASSVAPGVQYEQYF.

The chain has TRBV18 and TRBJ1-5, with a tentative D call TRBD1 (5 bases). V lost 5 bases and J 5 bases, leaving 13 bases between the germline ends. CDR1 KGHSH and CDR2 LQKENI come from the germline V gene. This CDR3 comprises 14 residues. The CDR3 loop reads CASSSSGGDQPQHF. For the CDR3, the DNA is TGTGCCAGCTCAAGTTCCGGGGGTGATCAGCCCCAGCATTTT.

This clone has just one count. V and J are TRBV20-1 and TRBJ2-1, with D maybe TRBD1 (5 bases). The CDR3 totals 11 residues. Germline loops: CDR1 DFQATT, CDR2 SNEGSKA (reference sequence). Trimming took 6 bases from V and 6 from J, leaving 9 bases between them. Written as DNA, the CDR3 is TGCAGTGCCAAGACAGTCAATGAGCAGTTCTTC. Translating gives CSAKTVNEQFF.

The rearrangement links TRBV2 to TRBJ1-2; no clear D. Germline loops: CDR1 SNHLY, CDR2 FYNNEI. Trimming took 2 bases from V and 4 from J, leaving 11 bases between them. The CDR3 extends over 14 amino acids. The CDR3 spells CASSEKRDSYGYTF. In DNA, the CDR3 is TGTGCCAGCAGTGAAAAACGGGATTCCTATGGCTACACCTTC.

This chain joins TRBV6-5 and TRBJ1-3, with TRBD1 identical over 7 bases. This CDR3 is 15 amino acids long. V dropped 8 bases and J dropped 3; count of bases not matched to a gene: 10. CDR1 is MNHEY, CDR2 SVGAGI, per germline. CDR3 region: CASRQGGIVGNTIYF. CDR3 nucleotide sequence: TGTGCCAGCCGACAGGGAGGGATAGTTGGAAACACCATATATTTT.

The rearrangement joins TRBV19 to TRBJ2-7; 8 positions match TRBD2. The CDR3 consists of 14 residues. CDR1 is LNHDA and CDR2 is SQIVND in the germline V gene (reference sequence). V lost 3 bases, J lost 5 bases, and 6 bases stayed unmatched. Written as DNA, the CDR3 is TGTGCCAGTAGTATCCGTAGCGGGGCCCACGAGCAGTACTTC. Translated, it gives CASSIRSGAHEQYF.

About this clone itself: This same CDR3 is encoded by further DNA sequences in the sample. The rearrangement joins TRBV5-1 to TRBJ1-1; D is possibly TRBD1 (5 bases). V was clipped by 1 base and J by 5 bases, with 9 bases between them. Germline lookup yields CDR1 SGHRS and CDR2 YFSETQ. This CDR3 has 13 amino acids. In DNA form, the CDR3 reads TGCGCCAGCAGCTTGACCGGGGGTACTGAAGCTTTCTTT. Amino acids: CASSLTGGTEAFF.

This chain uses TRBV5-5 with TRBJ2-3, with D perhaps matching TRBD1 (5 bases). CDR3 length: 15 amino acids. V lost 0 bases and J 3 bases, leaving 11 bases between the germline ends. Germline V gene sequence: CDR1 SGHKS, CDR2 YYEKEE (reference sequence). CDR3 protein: CASSLEGLGTDTQYF. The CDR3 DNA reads TGTGCCAGCAGCTTGGAGGGGTTAGGGACAGATACGCAGTATTTT.